This note documents a single T cell receptor beta chain sequence. As yet, its antigen is unknown. Every one of the donors was a healthy Caucasian. The sample is drawn from a study of identical twins. Study-level results: Less excess twin sharing appeared in beta out-of-frame sequences. Cord blood beta clonotypes present at high abundance carried fewer insertions; no such pattern appeared in memory repertoires. Out-of-frame sharing of TCR alpha in monozygotic twins was underestimated by models.

CDR1 and CDR2 (germline): MNHEY, SVGEGT. CDR3 length equals 17 residues. Trimming pared 0 bases from V and 2 bases from J, leaving 15 bases between. One entry per CDR3 protein, called by TCRdb with MiXCR from the 5' RACE reads. Of hundreds of thousands of distinct CDR3 sequences in the sample, 5.5% to 7.5% were seen once. Sequencing input: naive T cells sorted from blood. This clonotype was sampled from a man between 18 and 35 years old in good health. V is TRBV6-2 or TRBV6-3 and J is TRBJ2-3; D gene ambiguous. The chain's CDR3 is CASSYSSEGIHTDTQYF. Written as DNA, the CDR3 is TGTGCCAGCAGTTACTCGAGTGAAGGAATCCACACAGATACGCAGTATTTT.